A single sample is the source of the 32 T cell receptor beta chains below, sequenced in a study of CD8 T cells in Susac syndrome. Random hexamers served to reverse transcribe roughly 0.5 to 1 ug RNA. One entry per CDR3 protein results from TCRdb running MiXCR on the immunoSEQ multiplex PCR reads. The table records about 100,000 distinct CDR3 sequences, approximately 95% of them present only once. The sequenced sample consisted of CD8+ T cells from PBMCs. The receptors shown here come from a human donor with Susac syndrome.

This chain joins TRBV29-1 and TRBJ1-2, with D unclear. V dropped 4 bases and J dropped 2 bases, with 11 bases sitting between them. CDR3 size: 13 residues. Germline CDR1 and CDR2: SQVTM and ANQGSEA. The CDR3 sequence: CSVVGGLNYGYTF. In DNA form, the CDR3 reads TGCAGCGTTGTGGGAGGGTTGAACTATGGCTACACCTTC.

The rearrangement joins TRBV7-9 to TRBJ2-5; D ambiguous. The CDR3 extends over 16 amino acids. The germline V gene encodes CDR1 SEHNR and CDR2 FQNEAQ (reference sequence). V lost 1 base to trimming and J lost 2 bases, with 14 bases between them. The CDR3 region has the DNA TGTGCCAGCAGCTTAGTCGTGGAAATTACTCAAGAGACCCAGTACTTC. Protein: CASSLVVEITQETQYF.

The chain recombines TRBV5-4 with TRBJ2-1; a weak D match, TRBD2 (6 bases). Germline V gene sequence: CDR1 SGHNT, CDR2 YYREEE (reference sequence). The CDR3 has 15 residues. Trimming removed 5 bases from V and 6 bases from J, with 18 bases in between. CDR3 in amino acids: CASRHMTGAGNEQFF. In nucleotides, the CDR3 is TGTGCCAGCAGGCATATGACGGGAGCAGGCAATGAGCAGTTCTTC.

The chain couples TRBV9 to TRBJ1-1, with D perhaps TRBD1 (5 bases). Germline V CDR1 and CDR2: SGDLS, YYNGEE. V was cut by 0 bases and J by 1 base, with 13 bases left in between. The CDR3 contains 16 residues. The CDR3 loop is CASSVAGGSGNTEAFF. The CDR3 DNA reads TGTGCCAGCAGCGTAGCGGGGGGTTCGGGGAACACTGAAGCTTTCTTT.

The chain recombines TRBV13 with TRBJ2-7, with 7 bases fitting TRBD1. V shed 5 bases, J shed 1 base, and the junction held 5 bases outside the gene matches. The length of the CDR3 is 14 residues. Germline CDR1 reads PRHDT; CDR2 reads FYEKMQ (reference sequence). The CDR3 is CASSSGDRSYEQYF. In nucleotides, the CDR3 is TGTGCCAGCAGCAGTGGGGACAGATCCTACGAGCAGTACTTC. The entire variable domain, with the rest obtained from reference TRBV13 and TRBJ2-7, is as follows: AAGVIQSPRHLIKEKRETATLKCYPIPRHDTVYWYQQGPGQDPQFLISFYEKMQSDKGSIPDRFSAQQFSDYHSELNMSSLELGDSALYFCASSSGDRSYEQYFGPGTRLTVT.

The V call is TRBV15, the J call TRBJ2-6; no firm D call. CDR1 and CDR2 from the germline V gene are LNHNV and YYDKDF (reference sequence). Trimming left V 5 bases short and J 4 bases short, with 12 bases between. The CDR3 covers 15 residues. The CDR3 spells CATSDTARGANVLTF. The CDR3, as DNA: TGTGCCACCAGCGACACGGCCCGGGGGGCCAACGTCCTGACTTTC.

The chain employs TRBV13 and TRBJ2-1; the match to TRBD2 covers 7 bases. The CDR3 sequence is 17 residues long. The germline V gene has CDR1 PRHDT and CDR2 FYEKMQ (reference sequence). V lost 5 bases to trimming and J lost 8 bases; unmatched junction nucleotides: 18. The CDR3 here is CASSLATSFELFDEQFF. In DNA form, the CDR3 reads TGTGCCAGCAGCCTGGCGACTAGCTTTGAGCTATTTGATGAGCAGTTCTTC.

In DNA, the CDR3 is TGTGCCAGCTCACGACAGGTCGGTGAAGCTTTCTTT. It encodes CASSRQVGEAFF. This chain uses TRBV18 with TRBJ1-1, with D perhaps TRBD1 (6 bases). V gave up 4 bases and J gave up 7 bases, with 10 bases separating them. This CDR3 is 12 amino acids long. In germline, CDR1 is KGHSH, CDR2 LQKENI. Full variable domain (outside the CDR3, taken from reference TRBV18 and TRBJ1-1): NAGVMQNPRHLVRRRGQEARLRCSPMKGHSHVYWYRQLPEEGLKFMVYLQKENIIDESGMPKERFSAEFPKEGPSILRIQQVVRGDSAAYFCASSRQVGEAFFGQGTRLTVV.

The J gene is TRBJ2-1, the V gene TRBV7-9; unclear D gene. CDR1 is SEHNR and CDR2 is FQNEAQ in the germline V gene (reference sequence). There are 14 residues in the CDR3. Trimming took off 3 bases at V and 6 bases at J, with 12 bases between the two ends. CDR3 region: CASSFGQFSNEQFF. The CDR3 coding sequence is TGTGCCAGCAGCTTTGGGCAATTTAGCAATGAGCAGTTCTTC.

The chain joins TRBV7-9 to TRBJ1-2; the match to TRBD1 covers 7 bases. The CDR3 consists of 14 residues. CDR1 and CDR2 from the germline V gene are SEHNR and FQNEAQ (reference sequence). J gave up 2 bases and V 5 bases, and 5 bases lay outside the gene matches. The DNA for the CDR3 is TGTGCCAGCAGCCCCCCGGGACAGAACTATGGCTACACCTTC. Encoded protein: CASSPPGQNYGYTF.

Only one count was recorded for this clonotype. This rearrangement joins TRBV7-9 to TRBJ1-5; maybe TRBD1 (5 bases). The CDR3 runs 15 residues. Germline lookup yields CDR1 SEHNR and CDR2 FQNEAQ (reference sequence). Trimming shortened V by 5 bases and J by 5 bases, and 16 bases separated the two germline ends. Here the CDR3 reads CASSPMGVGDQPQHF. The CDR3 DNA sequence: TGTGCCAGCAGCCCCATGGGGGTAGGGGATCAGCCCCAGCATTTT.

The rearrangement links TRBV29-1 to TRBJ2-1; D may be TRBD1 (5 bases). The CDR3 contains 13 residues. Germline values: CDR1 SQVTM, CDR2 ANQGSEA. V was shortened by 0 bases and J by 10 bases, with 13 bases between the two germline ends. CDR3 residues: CSVEDNRTIEQFF. CDR3 nucleotide sequence: TGCAGCGTTGAAGATAACAGGACAATAGAGCAGTTCTTC.

The chain carries TRBV4-1 and TRBJ2-7, with a weak D call TRBD2 (5 bases). The CDR3 sequence is 17 residues long. The V gene's germline CDR1 is MGHRA and CDR2 YSYEKL. Trimming removed 0 bases at V and 0 bases at J, with 15 bases between. CDR3 nucleotide sequence: TGCGCCAGCAGCCAAGATGGCACCGGGGAATCCTCCTACGAGCAGTACTTC. This translates into CASSQDGTGESSYEQYF.

V is TRBV5-6 and J is TRBJ2-2, with 7 bases that match TRBD2. The CDR3 has 15 residues. The V and J ends lost 2 bases and 5 bases, in that order; junction bases with no gene match: 6. Germline CDR1 SGHDT, CDR2 YYEEEE. CDR3 DNA sequence: TGTGCCAGCAGCTTTTTTAATAGCGGGACCGGGGAGCTGTTTTTT. Its translation: CASSFFNSGTGELFF.

The chain employs TRBV25-1 and TRBJ2-5; D perhaps matches TRBD2 (7 bases). Germline V gene data show CDR1 as MGHDK and CDR2 as SYGVNS. The CDR3 contains 15 residues. The ends were cut back, 1 base at V and 1 base at J, with 10 bases in the middle. The CDR3: CASSEWRGPQETQYF. As DNA, the CDR3 is TGTGCCAGCAGTGAATGGCGGGGGCCCCAAGAGACCCAGTACTTC.

Note on this clonotype: The junction departs from the called germline gene at one end, perhaps through a read error. V and J are TRBV5-4 and TRBJ1-1, with TRBD1 identical over 7 bases. The CDR3 has 17 residues. Germline CDR1 SGHNT, CDR2 YYREEE (reference sequence). This chain's CDR3 is CASSLNHLTGSRAEAFF. CDR3 bases: TGTGCCAGCAGCTTGAACCACTTGACAGGGTCCCGTGCTGAAGCCTTCTTT.

The chain carries TRBV12-3 or TRBV12-4 and TRBJ2-1; D is uncertain. Trimming stripped 5 bases from V and 3 bases from J, with 14 bases between. This CDR3 spans 15 amino acids. CDR3 loop: CASSGQAFRYNEQFF. DNA of the CDR3: TGTGCCAGCAGTGGTCAGGCTTTCCGCTACAATGAGCAGTTCTTC.

The V and J genes are TRBV27 and TRBJ2-7, with 11 bases lining up with TRBD1. Germline V lookup: CDR1 MNHEY, CDR2 SMNVEV (reference sequence). V trimming: 3 bases; J trimming: 5 bases; junction bases outside the gene matches: 3. CDR3 size: 14 residues. This CDR3 reads CASSFGTGGDEQYF. The CDR3 DNA follows: TGTGCCAGCAGTTTCGGGACAGGGGGAGACGAGCAGTACTTC.

The chain employs TRBV12-5 and TRBJ2-1; TRBD2 matches at 10 bases. CDR3 length: 15 residues. Germline V gives CDR1 LGHNT, CDR2 FRNRAP. Losses at the gene ends were 6 bases for V and 8 bases for J; bases not matched to a gene: 10. This chain's CDR3 is CASGGAGGPHDEQFF. The CDR3 bases are TGTGCTAGTGGGGGAGCGGGAGGGCCTCATGATGAGCAGTTCTTC.

This clonotype was seen once. The chain joins TRBV24-1 to TRBJ1-5; weak D call: TRBD1 (5 bases). The CDR3 consists of 14 residues. V dropped 3 bases and J dropped 11 bases, with 16 bases sitting between them. The V gene's germline CDR1 is KGHDR and CDR2 SFDVKD. CDR3 amino acids: CATSDPREVFTQHF. The CDR3 coding sequence is TGTGCCACCAGTGATCCCAGGGAGGTTTTCACCCAGCATTTT.

V and J are TRBV25-1 and TRBJ2-7; D gene uncertain. Germline-derived CDR1 and CDR2 are MGHDK and SYGVNS. The CDR3 runs to 12 residues. V shed 4 bases and J shed 3 bases, with 7 bases lying between them. The CDR3 spells CASSVPGYEQYF. The CDR3 nucleotides read TGTGCCAGCAGTGTGCCGGGCTACGAGCAGTACTTC.

The rearrangement links TRBV7-9 to TRBJ1-2; TRBD1 aligns across 8 bases. This CDR3 is built from 16 residues. The V gene end was trimmed by 5 bases and the J gene end by 5 bases; junction bases not matched to a gene: 13. CDR1 is SEHNR and CDR2 is FQNEAQ in the germline V gene (reference sequence). CDR3 nucleotides: TGTGCCAGCAGCCGGCTGGGACAGGCGATTCTATATGGCTACACCTTC. It translates to CASSRLGQAILYGYTF.

This clonotype was seen only a few times. The genes are TRBV6-4 and TRBJ2-2; D gene uncertain. Trimming removed 0 bases at V and 6 bases at J, with 8 bases between. CDR3 size: 14 residues. The germline CDR1 and CDR2 sequences are MRHNA and SNTAGT. DNA for the CDR3: TGTGCCAGCAGTGACTCTTCTGCCCCCGGGGAGCTGTTTTTT. It specifies CASSDSSAPGELFF.

This clonotype has just one count. J is TRBJ2-1 and V is TRBV5-1, with D tentatively TRBD1 or TRBD2 (6 bases each). Trimming left V 4 bases short and J 8 bases short, with 16 bases between. The germline gives CDR1 SGHRS, CDR2 YFSETQ. CDR3 size: 14 residues. DNA for the CDR3: TGCGCCAGCAGCCGAAGAGGGGGGTTAGATGAGCAGTTCTTC. This encodes CASSRRGGLDEQFF.

The chain links TRBV7-9 to TRBJ1-4; 8 bases align to TRBD1. V shed 5 bases and J 10 bases; nucleotides not matched to a gene: 6. The CDR3 consists of 13 residues. Germline CDR1 SEHNR, CDR2 FQNEAQ (reference sequence). In DNA, the CDR3 is TGTGCCAGCAGCCCGACAGGGGAGAGAAAACTGTTTTTT. Its translation: CASSPTGERKLFF. The whole variable domain, filled in from reference TRBV7-9 and TRBJ1-4, reads DTGVSQNPRHKITKRGQNVTFRCDPISEHNRLYWYRQTLGQGPEFLTYFQNEAQLEKSRLLSDRFSAERPKGSFSTLEIQRTEQGDSAMYLCASSPTGERKLFFGSGTQLSVL.

The chain combines TRBV5-6 with TRBJ2-7, with D maybe TRBD2 (5 bases). Germline V gives CDR1 SGHDT, CDR2 YYEEEE. The CDR3 runs to 15 residues. Trimming took 1 base from V and 2 from J, leaving 13 bases between them. DNA of the CDR3: TGTGCCAGCAGCTTGACAAGCGGCAGCCCCTACGAGCAGTACTTC. Its translation is CASSLTSGSPYEQYF.

The sample holds one count of this clonotype. The chain carries TRBV4-1 and TRBJ1-2; D possibly corresponds to TRBD1 (5 bases). V gave up 1 base and J gave up 6 bases, with 6 bases separating them. Germline CDR1 is MGHRA and CDR2 is YSYEKL. This CDR3 has 12 amino acids. The CDR3 DNA sequence: TGCGCCAGCAGCCAAGTGGGGCATGGCTACACCTTC. Its protein is CASSQVGHGYTF.

The chain carries TRBV18 and TRBJ2-4; D possibly corresponds to TRBD2 (6 bases). Trimming pared 8 bases from V and 7 bases from J, leaving 12 bases between. Germline V gene sequence: CDR1 KGHSH, CDR2 LQKENI. This CDR3 region has 12 residues. The CDR3 here is CASHQEGNIQYF. The CDR3 DNA reads TGTGCCAGCCATCAGGAGGGGAACATTCAGTACTTC.

The CDR3: CASSEGTGGNEQFF. For the CDR3, the DNA is TGTGCCAGCAGTGAAGGGACAGGGGGCAATGAGCAGTTCTTC. This chain connects TRBV6-1 to TRBJ2-1, with 10 bases aligning to TRBD1. The CDR3 has 14 residues. The germline gives CDR1 MNHNS, CDR2 SASEGT. Trimming cost V 1 base and J 6 bases; bases outside gene matches: 0.

This chain connects TRBV19 to TRBJ2-7; D is unclear. Germline V gene lookup returns CDR1 LNHDA and CDR2 SQIVND (reference sequence). Trimming took off 5 bases at V and 3 bases at J, with 11 bases between the two ends. This CDR3 is built from 13 residues. DNA for the CDR3: TGTGCCAGTAGTGTGAGACTGGTCTACGAGCAGTACTTC. It specifies CASSVRLVYEQYF.

V usage is TRBV7-7 and J usage is TRBJ2-1; tentatively, D is TRBD1 or TRBD2 (5 bases each). The germline V gene encodes CDR1 SSHAT and CDR2 FNYEAQ (reference sequence). The CDR3 loop spans 15 amino acids. The ends were cut back, 3 bases at V and 7 bases at J, with 16 bases in the middle. CDR3 region: CASSFDLGATNEQFF. The CDR3 DNA sequence: TGTGCCAGCAGCTTCGACCTCGGGGCAACAAATGAGCAGTTCTTC.

The chain couples TRBV6-6 to TRBJ2-5; unclear D gene. The CDR3 is made up of 13 amino acids. Trimming removed 2 bases at V and 5 bases at J, with 9 bases between. Per germline, CDR1 MNHNY and CDR2 SVGAGI (reference sequence). CDR3 nucleotides: TGTGCCAGCAGTTACGCCCCGGAGGAGACCCAGTACTTC. The encoded protein is CASSYAPEETQYF.